This paragraph covers one T cell receptor (beta chain) sequence. Its antigen remains unknown. Second doses that came at about 4 or about 12 weeks were put together. Method: immunoSEQ multiplex PCR; TCRdb's copy keeps in-frame clones and lacks some. The table records 95,000 to 150,000 clones, 86% of them present only once. The data are from a study of T cell responses to AZD1222 COVID-19 vaccine. The study's findings and limits: Spike-specific TCR breadth and depth grew following two AZD1222 doses. Possibly, clonal diversity was underestimated; donors were largely white British and included more females. Baseline seropositivity characterized only a handful of AZD1222 recipients.

The CDR3 length is 15 residues. V gave up 0 bases and J gave up 4 bases, with 14 bases separating them. From germline, CDR1 is GTSNPN and CDR2 SVGIG (reference sequence). V gene TRBV30 combines with J gene TRBJ2-3; D is unclear. Here the sequenced sample was peripheral blood, taken 28 days after the second AZD1222 dose. This receptor was obtained from an adult who received the AZD1222 COVID-19 vaccine. As DNA, the CDR3 is TGTGCCTGGAGTGTAGATCCCAGAAGAGCAGATACGCAGTATTTT. Protein product: CAWSVDPRRADTQYF.